Listed below are T cell receptor delta chains from one sample, sequenced in a study of delta chain sequences of gamma delta T cells. TCRdb reran clone calling via CATT on the 5' RACE reads. The sample contains fewer than 800 delta-chain clones, around 34% of which appear only once. The specimen was either unsorted cells or a sorted T cell fraction (not recorded which). These receptors were collected from a human donor in good health. The CDR3 runs from the conserved cysteine through the conserved F or W. A D gene is named only where the DNA matches it firmly. Clone size is not always given. Where it is, it says once, few, many or a class for expanded clones.

clone_size | j_call | d_call | v_call | cdr3_nt | cdr3_aa
NA | TRDJ1 | TRDD3 | TRDV2 | TGTGCCTGTGACCCTCTGGGGGATACCGTCGCCGATAAACTCATCTTT | CACDPLGDTVADKLIF
NA | TRDJ1 | NA | TRDV1 | TGTGCTCTTGGGAACAACGCCCAATTCCTACTCCCACGGTATCGAGGGGGAAACCGGGACTTTCATAAACTCATCTTT | CALGNNAQFLLPRYRGGNRDFHKLIF
large | TRDJ1 | NA | TRDV2 | TGTGCCTGTGACACGGTCTCCCGGCACACCGATAAACTCATCTTT | CACDTVSRHTDKLIF
NA | TRDJ3 | TRDD3 | TRDV2 | TGTGCCTGTGACACCGTAAAACTGGGGGATACCTCCTGGGACACCCGACAGATGTTTTTC | CACDTVKLGDTSWDTRQMFF
NA | TRDJ1 | TRDD3 | TRDV2 | TGTGCCTCGGTTGGGGGATACGGGGACACCGATAAACTCATCTTT | CASVGGYGDTDKLIF
NA | TRDJ1 | TRDD3 | TRAV29/DV5 | TGTGCAGCAACCGTCAACTCTGGGGGATACAAGGGAGACGATAAACTCATCTTT | CAATVNSGGYKGDDKLIF
hyperexpanded | TRDJ3 | TRDD3 | TRDV1 | TGTGCTCTTGGGGAACACAACAACGCACCCACTGGGGGATGGGACACCCGACAGATGTTTTTC | CALGEHNNAPTGGWDTRQMFF
NA | TRDJ3 | TRDD3 | TRDV2 | TGTGCCTGTGACCCTCTGGGGGATACCCGACAGATGTTTTTC | CACDPLGDTRQMFF
large | TRDJ1 | TRDD3 | TRDV2 | TGTGCCTGTGATCCCGTACTGGGGGGGCCGAGGTCAGGAGCCGATAAACTCATCTTT | CACDPVLGGPRSGADKLIF
large | TRDJ1 | TRDD3 | TRAV29/DV5 | TGTGCAGCAAGACCCTCCAGCTACTGGGGGATACGCGTTCGCACCGATAAACTCATCTTT | CAARPSSYWGIRVRTDKLIF
few | TRDJ1 | TRDD3 | TRDV2 | TGTGCCTGTGACACTCAGGGGGATACGCCCATCACCGATAAACTCATCTTT | CACDTQGDTPITDKLIF
large | TRDJ1 | NA | TRDV2 | TGTGCCTGTGACACCGTGGGGAAAAACACCGATAAACTCATCTTT | CACDTVGKNTDKLIF
large | TRDJ3 | TRDD3 | TRDV2 | TGTGCCTGTGACACCGTAAAACTGGGGGATACGAGCTCCTGGGACACCCGACAGATGTTTTTC | CACDTVKLGDTSSWDTRQMFF
hyperexpanded | TRDJ1 | TRDD3 | TRDV2 | TGTGCCTGTGATCCCGTGGTACTGGGGGATCCCTGGGTTAGGGACACCGATAAACTCATCTTT | CACDPVVLGDPWVRDTDKLIF
medium-sized | TRDJ1 | TRDD3 | TRDV2 | TGTGCCTGTGACTCCGTGGGGGATAGAACCGATAAACTCATCTTT | CACDSVGDRTDKLIF
NA | TRDJ1 | TRDD3 | TRDV1 | TGTGCTCTTGGGAACAACGCCCAATTCCTACTCCCTCGGCGGTCTGGGGGATACGCGGGCGATAAACTCATCTTT | CALGNNAQFLLPRRSGGYAGDKLIF
NA | TRDJ1 | TRDD3 | TRDV2 | TGTGCCTGTGACAAGTTACTGGGGGACAAAGAATCCACCGATAAACTCATCTTT | CACDKLLGDKESTDKLIF
NA | TRDJ1 | TRDD3 | TRDV2 | TGTGCCTGTGACACCGTTCCCATACTGGGGGATTACACCGATAAACTCATCTTT | CACDTVPILGDYTDKLIF
NA | TRDJ1 | TRDD3 | TRDV2 | TGTGCCTGTGACACCGTCCTGGGGAGGAATGCCCAGGGGCTGGGGGACGCCCCGTATCCCGATAAACTCATCTTT | CACDTVLGRNAQGLGDAPYPDKLIF
NA | TRDJ3 | TRDD3 | TRDV1 | TGTGCTCTTGGGGAAACCCGACTGGGGCCCCCTGGGGGATGGGACACCCGACAGATGTTTTTC | CALGETRLGPPGGWDTRQMFF
NA | TRDJ1 | TRDD3 | TRAV29/DV5 | TGTGCAGCAAGCATCAACTCTGGGGGATTCTACACCGATAAACTCATCTTT | CAASINSGGFYTDKLIF
large | TRDJ2 | TRDD3 | TRDV2 | TGTGCCTGTGACACCGTATCTAATACTGGGGGTTTGACAGCACAACTCTTCTTT | CACDTVSNTGGLTAQLFF
large | TRDJ1 | TRDD3 | TRDV2 | TGTGCCTGTGACAAACTGGGGGGCGGGGGGTACACCGATAAACTCATCTTT | CACDKLGGGGYTDKLIF
NA | TRDJ4 | TRDD3 | TRDV1 | TGTGCTCTTGGGGAATGGCCTTCCCCCAGACCTACGTACTGGGGGATGGAAGGCGTCAGCTGTGCCAGACCCCTGATCTTT | CALGEWPSPRPTYWGMEGVSCARPLIF
few | TRDJ1 | TRDD3 | TRDV2 | TGTGCCTGTGACACCATTGGGCAGGGGGATATTGGGGCGGACACCGATAAACTCATCTTT | CACDTIGQGDIGADTDKLIF